One sample yielded the 27 T cell receptor beta chains listed below, sequenced in a study of blood T cell repertoires in COVID-19 (TCRdb year 2020). The library was produced with the immunoSEQ multiplex PCR assay. TCRdb took this table from immuneACCESS and kept in-frame rearrangements with V and J called. Such tables lack part of the clones; where checked against another copy, unresolved V genes explain under half of the gap, and the rest is unexplained. The sample table shows over 350,000 clones, and 88% are seen once. The top ten constitute approximately 1.2% of the sample. The sample was PBMCs or T cells enriched from blood (not recorded which). The receptors were gathered from a woman in her late teens or twenties who had recovered from COVID-19.

J is TRBJ1-3 and V is TRBV9; D remains ambiguous. Germline V gene data show CDR1 as SGDLS and CDR2 as YYNGEE. The CDR3 extends over 12 amino acids. The V and J ends lost 5 bases and 3 bases respectively, with 6 bases between them. CDR3 residues: CASSGNGNTIYF. The CDR3 DNA sequence: TGTGCCAGCAGTGGCAATGGAAACACCATATATTTT.

The table lists this clone with a few counts. This chain uses TRBV7-3 with TRBJ2-3; 9 bases map to TRBD2. CDR1 is SGHTA, CDR2 FQGTGA, per germline. The CDR3 extends over 15 amino acids. Trimming removed 2 bases from V and 1 base from J; junction bases left unmatched: 1. The CDR3 reads CASSLAGGRTDTQYF. CDR3 coding DNA: TGTGCCAGCAGCTTAGCGGGGGGGCGCACAGATACGCAGTATTTT. The full variable domain, rest sourced from reference TRBV7-3 and TRBJ2-3, is GAGVSQTPSNKVTEKGKYVELRCDPISGHTALYWYRQSLGQGPEFLIYFQGTGAADDSGLPNDRFFAVRPEGSVSTLKIQRTERGDSAVYLCASSLAGGRTDTQYFGPGTRLTVL.

V usage is TRBV5-1 and J usage is TRBJ1-2; TRBD1 agrees at 8 bases. This CDR3 is built from 15 residues. The junction had 8 bases not matched to a gene; V was cut back by 5 bases and J by 2 bases. Germline CDR1 reads SGHRS; CDR2 reads YFSETQ. CDR3 in amino acids: CASRTGVASNYGYTF. The CDR3 nucleotides are TGCGCCAGCAGGACAGGGGTGGCATCGAACTATGGCTACACCTTC.

The chain combines TRBV7-3 with TRBJ2-3, with 8 bases lining up with TRBD2. Trimming cost V 5 bases and J 9 bases; bases outside gene matches: 16. Germline V lookup: CDR1 SGHTA, CDR2 FQGTGA. The length of the CDR3 is 16 residues. The CDR3 DNA is TGTGCCAGCAGCATAGGAGTAGCGGGACCCGCGGGGACGCAGTATTTT. Translation gives CASSIGVAGPAGTQYF. Variable domain in full (rest from reference TRBV7-3 and TRBJ2-3): GAGVSQTPSNKVTEKGKYVELRCDPISGHTALYWYRQSLGQGPEFLIYFQGTGAADDSGLPNDRFFAVRPEGSVSTLKIQRTERGDSAVYLCASSIGVAGPAGTQYFGPGTRLTVL.

This chain connects TRBV12-3 or TRBV12-4 to TRBJ1-1, with D tentatively TRBD1 (6 bases). The CDR3 consists of 11 residues. V was shortened by 6 bases and J by 9 bases, with 11 bases between the two germline ends. As DNA, the CDR3 is TGTGCCAGCAGAGCACAGGGAAAAGCTTTCTTT. As protein: CASRAQGKAFF.

The chain joins TRBV6-1 to TRBJ1-4, with 12 positions matching TRBD1. CDR3 length: 14 residues. Germline values: CDR1 MNHNS, CDR2 SASEGT. The trim removed 3 bases at V and 8 bases at J, leaving 1 base unmatched. In DNA, the CDR3 is TGTGCCAGCAGTGAGGGACAGGGGGCAGAAAAACTGTTTTTT. Its protein product is CASSEGQGAEKLFF.

This chain joins TRBV6-9 and TRBJ1-6; no clear D gene. Looked up from germline, CDR1 is MNHGY and CDR2 is SVAAGI. V shed 8 bases and J shed 8 bases, with 13 bases lying between them. The CDR3 has 13 residues. The CDR3 loop is CASPREEDSPLHF. CDR3 in DNA: TGTGCCAGCCCGAGGGAGGAGGATTCACCCCTCCACTTT.

The chain links TRBV19 to TRBJ2-1; 7 nucleotides align to TRBD2. Unmatched junction bases numbered 13, after V lost 5 bases and J lost 3 bases. This CDR3 contains 17 residues. The V gene's germline CDR1 is LNHDA and CDR2 SQIVND (reference sequence). The CDR3: CASSPRTRGSFYNEQFF. CDR3 nucleotides: TGTGCCAGTAGTCCCCGGACTAGGGGATCCTTCTACAATGAGCAGTTCTTC.

The chain recombines TRBV24-1 with TRBJ1-2; maybe TRBD1 (6 bases). The CDR3 contains 13 residues. Trimming removed 3 bases from V and 3 bases from J, with 7 bases in between. Per the germline V gene, CDR1 is KGHDR and CDR2 is SFDVKD. In DNA form, the CDR3 reads TGTGCCACCAGTGATGCAGGGGACTATGGCTACACCTTC. Encoded protein: CATSDAGDYGYTF.

This clone was counted once. The DNA for the CDR3 is TGCGCCAGCAGCCCGTCCTTCGACACTGAAGCTTTCTTT. Its translation: CASSPSFDTEAFF. J is TRBJ1-1 and V is TRBV4-3; D remains ambiguous. Germline V gives CDR1 LGHNA, CDR2 YSLEER. V was pared by 4 bases and J by 3 bases, with 9 bases between. The CDR3 sequence is 13 residues long.

J is TRBJ1-5 and V is TRBV3-1 (or the pseudogene TRBV3-2), with 9 bases lining up with TRBD1. The V gene end was trimmed by 2 bases and the J gene end by 2 bases; junction bases not matched to a gene: 4. The germline V gene encodes CDR1 LGHDT and CDR2 YNNKEL (reference sequence). The CDR3 sequence is 16 residues long. CDR3 amino acids: CASSQKTGGGNQPQHF. The CDR3 DNA follows: TGTGCCAGCAGCCAAAAGACAGGGGGTGGCAATCAGCCCCAGCATTTT.

This chain uses TRBV2 with TRBJ2-7, with D perhaps TRBD2 (6 bases). This CDR3 contains 14 residues. From germline, CDR1 is SNHLY and CDR2 FYNNEI. Trimming stripped 3 bases from V and 4 bases from J, with 13 bases between. The CDR3 sequence is CASSDHGGAYEQYF. The CDR3, as DNA: TGTGCCAGCAGTGATCACGGGGGAGCTTACGAGCAGTACTTC.

The chain carries TRBV5-1 and TRBJ2-5; D might be TRBD1 (5 bases). In germline, CDR1 is SGHRS, CDR2 YFSETQ. The CDR3 covers 14 residues. Trimming took off 0 bases at V and 3 bases at J, with 9 bases between the two ends. Here the CDR3 reads CASSLAGREETQYF. DNA for the CDR3: TGCGCCAGCAGCTTGGCCGGCAGGGAAGAGACCCAGTACTTC.

J is TRBJ2-6 and V is TRBV28; 8 bases agree with TRBD1. Germline assignment: CDR1 MDHEN and CDR2 SYDVKM. V gave up 0 bases and J gave up 2 bases; unmatched junction bases: 0. CDR3 length equals 16 residues. CDR3 residues: CASSLWTGAGANVLTF. The CDR3 region has the DNA TGTGCCAGCAGTTTATGGACAGGGGCTGGGGCCAACGTCCTGACTTTC. The entire variable domain, with the rest obtained from reference TRBV28 and TRBJ2-6, is as follows: DVKVTQSSRYLVKRTGEKVFLECVQDMDHENMFWYRQDPGLGLRLIYFSYDVKMKEKGDIPEGYSVSREKKERFSLILESASTNQTSMYLCASSLWTGAGANVLTFGAGSRLTVL.

This sequence joins TRBV4-1 and TRBJ1-1; D gene ambiguous. The ends were cut back, 0 bases at V and 6 bases at J, with 11 bases in the middle. In germline, CDR1 is MGHRA, CDR2 YSYEKL. This CDR3 is built from 14 residues. CDR3 amino acids: CASSQDPPPAEAFF. CDR3 nucleotides: TGCGCCAGCAGCCAAGATCCCCCTCCGGCTGAAGCTTTCTTT.

The chain recombines TRBV6-2 or TRBV6-3 with TRBJ1-1, with D unclear. This CDR3 has 13 amino acids. V lost 5 bases and J lost 2, with 9 bases in between. CDR1 is MNHEY and CDR2 is SVGEGT in the germline V gene. This chain's CDR3 is CASSAAPNTEAFF. DNA of the CDR3: TGTGCCAGCAGTGCGGCACCTAACACTGAAGCTTTCTTT.

V usage is TRBV9 and J usage is TRBJ2-2, with D possibly TRBD2 on 6 matching bases. V dropped 5 bases and J dropped 0 bases, with 8 bases sitting between them. CDR1 and CDR2 from the germline V gene are SGDLS and YYNGEE. The CDR3 is 14 residues long. CDR3 residues: CASRGDSNTGELFF. The CDR3 DNA reads as TGTGCCAGCAGGGGGGACTCGAACACCGGGGAGCTGTTTTTT.

The gene calls are TRBV10-1 and TRBJ2-2, with TRBD2 identical over 9 bases. The ends lost 2 bases at V and 1 base at J; junction bases unmatched: 5. The CDR3 has 17 residues. In germline, CDR1 is WNHNN, CDR2 SYGVQD (reference sequence). CDR3 sequence reads: CASSEIRLAENTGELFF. CDR3 bases: TGCGCCAGCAGTGAGATTAGACTAGCGGAGAACACCGGGGAGCTGTTTTTT.

The chain joins TRBV9 to TRBJ2-5; maybe TRBD2 (7 bases). V lost 4 bases to trimming and J lost 4 bases, with 17 bases between them. The CDR3 totals 15 residues. Germline CDR1 SGDLS, CDR2 YYNGEE. CDR3 nucleotide sequence: TGTGCCAGCAGCACCTTCGGGGGGCAAGCAGAGACCCAGTACTTC. Protein sequence: CASSTFGGQAETQYF.

The chain joins TRBV4-1 to TRBJ2-3, with 8 nucleotides matching TRBD2. Germline CDR1 and CDR2: MGHRA and YSYEKL. Trimming removed 4 bases from V and 6 bases from J; junction bases left unmatched: 9. The CDR3 totals 15 residues. Written as DNA, the CDR3 is TGCGCCAGCAGCCGGGGGAGCGGGGGACCTGATACGCAGTATTTT. As protein: CASSRGSGGPDTQYF.

The chain links TRBV5-1 to TRBJ1-6; D is undetermined. Trimming left V 3 bases short and J 10 bases short, with 23 bases between. The CDR3 consists of 17 residues. The germline V gene has CDR1 SGHRS and CDR2 YFSETQ. The CDR3 region is CASSWRPLDPEGSPLHF. CDR3 in DNA: TGCGCCAGCAGCTGGAGACCCCTGGATCCGGAGGGCTCACCCCTCCACTTT.

The chain combines TRBV11-3 with TRBJ2-1; the match to TRBD2 covers 15 bases. This CDR3 has 16 residues. Trimming at V came to 4 bases and at J to 9 bases, leaving 7 bases not matched to a gene. Germline V gene data show CDR1 as SGHNT and CDR2 as YENEEA. This CDR3 is CASSSGLAGGWSEQFF. The CDR3 nucleotides read TGTGCCAGCAGCTCGGGACTAGCGGGGGGCTGGTCTGAGCAGTTCTTC.

The CDR3 bases are TGCGCCAGCAGCTTGGAAGGCAGGGTAAATTCACCCCTCCACTTT. Translating gives CASSLEGRVNSPLHF. V and J are TRBV5-1 and TRBJ1-6, with D possibly TRBD1 on 5 matching bases. V lost 0 bases and J 7 bases, leaving 11 bases between the germline ends. Germline-derived CDR1 and CDR2 are SGHRS and YFSETQ. This CDR3 is built from 15 residues.

This clone was detected only a few times. The chain joins TRBV2 to TRBJ2-1, with 12 bases aligning to TRBD2. In germline, CDR1 is SNHLY, CDR2 FYNNEI. V lost 7 bases, J lost 8 bases, and 6 bases stayed unmatched. This CDR3 contains 14 residues. The CDR3 reads CASTGGLAGHEQFF. The DNA for the CDR3 is TGTGCCAGCACCGGTGGACTAGCGGGGCATGAGCAGTTCTTC.

The CDR3 loop is CASSLAGARTEAFF. DNA for the CDR3: TGTGCCAGCAGCTTGGCAGGGGCGCGAACTGAAGCTTTCTTT. The chain combines TRBV5-4 with TRBJ1-1, with D perhaps TRBD1 (6 bases). V was trimmed by 0 bases and J by 5 bases, leaving 11 bases between them. Germline assignment: CDR1 SGHNT and CDR2 YYREEE (reference sequence). CDR3 length: 14 residues.

The J gene is TRBJ2-7, the V gene TRBV29-1; 9 nucleotides align to TRBD1. J was trimmed by 2 bases and V by 4 bases; bases with no gene match: 6. Per germline, CDR1 SQVTM and CDR2 ANQGSEA. The CDR3 is made up of 14 amino acids. Here the CDR3 reads CSVAGTGHTYEQYF. In nucleotides, the CDR3 is TGCAGCGTTGCAGGGACAGGGCACACCTACGAGCAGTACTTC.

J is TRBJ1-1 and V is TRBV30, with D unclear. Trimming pared 7 bases from V and 4 bases from J, leaving 10 bases between. CDR3 length: 11 amino acids. Looked up from germline, CDR1 is GTSNPN and CDR2 is SVGIG (reference sequence). CDR3 loop: CASSGGTEAFF. DNA for the CDR3: TGTGCCTCAAGCGGAGGCACTGAAGCTTTCTTT.